What follows is one T cell receptor (beta chain) and its context. What it binds is unknown. Isolated RNA was reverse transcribed into cDNA used as the sequencing template. TCRdb's table, derived via immunoSEQ multiplex PCR, lists solely in-frame clones and lacks some. The sample holds about 110,000 clones; roughly three fifths are singletons and the top ten take over 9%. Trimming took 6 bases from V and 2 from J; bases not matched to a gene: 7. This CDR3 is built from 14 residues. The germline gives CDR1 MNHEY, CDR2 SVGAGI. This entry is derived from a study of CD8+ T cells in alopecia areata. Sample treatment: oral pan-JAK inhibitor, 5-10 mg twice daily. The study's findings and limits: Sequencing of scalp samples also captures resident alphabeta T cells of normal skin. Amid tofacitinib therapy, many expanded lesional clones stayed present in scalp and blood. Among the top 100, expanded CD8+ clones, as well as scalp clonality, were significantly decreased by tofacitinib.

This TCR derives from a human donor with alopecia areata. The chain is built from TRBV6-5 and TRBJ2-7; 7 nucleotides agree with TRBD1. Material: CD8+ T cells sorted from blood, obtained at week 24, from a patient treated with tofacitinib. CDR3 amino acids: CASSGTDRAYEQYF. The CDR3 DNA sequence: TGTGCCAGCAGCGGGACAGATCGGGCCTACGAGCAGTACTTC.